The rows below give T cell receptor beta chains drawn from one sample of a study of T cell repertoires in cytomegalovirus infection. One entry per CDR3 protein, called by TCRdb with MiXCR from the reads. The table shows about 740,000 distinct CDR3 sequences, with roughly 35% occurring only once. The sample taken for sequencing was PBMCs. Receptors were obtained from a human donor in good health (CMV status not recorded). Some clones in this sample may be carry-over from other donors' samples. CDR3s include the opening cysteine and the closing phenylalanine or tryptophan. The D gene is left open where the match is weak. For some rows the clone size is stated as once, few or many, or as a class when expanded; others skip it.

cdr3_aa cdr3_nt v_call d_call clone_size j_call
CASSRAGTAKLFF TGTGCCAGCAGCCGAGCTGGGACGGCAAAACTGTTTTTT TRBV4-2 . . TRBJ1-4
CASSLTRLDYGYTF TGTGCCAGCAGCCTCACCCGACTCGACTATGGCTACACCTTC TRBV28 . . TRBJ1-2
CASSLGTVNQPQHF TGTGCCAGCAGCTTAGGGACAGTCAATCAGCCCCAGCATTTT TRBV11-2 . many TRBJ1-5
CSVGQAEQYF TGCAGCGTAGGACAGGCCGAGCAGTACTTC TRBV29-1 TRBD1 once TRBJ2-7
CASSWGRTGGNQPPHF TGTGCCAGCAGTTGGGGTAGGACAGGGGGAAATCAGCCCCCGCATTTT TRBV12-3/TRBV12-4 TRBD1 . TRBJ1-5
CASSIRPTNYGYTF TGTGCCAGTAGTATTAGACCGACCAACTATGGCTACACCTTC TRBV19 . once TRBJ1-2
CASGYRDTGELFF TGTGCCAGCGGATACAGGGACACCGGGGAGCTGTTTTTT TRBV6-1 . few TRBJ2-2
CASSDGTPNSPLHF TGTGCCAGCAGCGACGGGACGCCGAATTCACCCCTCCACTTT TRBV7-2 . many TRBJ1-6
CASSYSSSDEQYF TGTGCCAGCAGTTACTCTTCCAGCGACGAGCAGTACTTC TRBV6-5 . . TRBJ2-7
CSARASGGNFWEQYF TGCAGTGCTAGGGCTAGCGGGGGCAACTTCTGGGAGCAGTACTTC TRBV20-1 TRBD2 . TRBJ2-7